This T cell receptor beta chain was captured by sequencing in a study of T cells in Graves' hyperthyroidism and ophthalmopathy. This clonotype was counted between two and nine times. Researchers amplified the TCR beta CDR3 regions from RNA transcripts. The study used the HTBI primer set for a first-round RT-PCR of the TCR CDR3. Each CDR3 protein is one row after TCRdb ran MiXCR on the multiplex PCR reads. The sample has hundreds of thousands of distinct CDR3 sequences; just under 20% are singletons. CDR3 size: 15 residues. The ends were cut back, 0 bases at V and 2 bases at J, with 10 bases in the middle. Germline V lookup: CDR1 MGHDK, CDR2 SYGVNS.

This clonotype was sampled from a man aged 40-49 years with Graves' ophthalmopathy. The chain employs TRBV25-1 and TRBJ1-1; D is unresolved. The sample consisted of blood. The CDR3 region is CASSEYRGSNTEAFF. CDR3 bases: TGTGCCAGCAGTGAATATAGAGGGAGTAACACTGAAGCTTTCTTT.